The 20 T cell receptor beta chains below all came from one sample that was sequenced in a study of T cells after yellow fever vaccination. TCRdb re-analysed the 5' RACE reads in MiXCR, keeping a single row per CDR3 protein. The repertoire holds under 150,000 distinct CDR3 sequences, with about 8% as singletons. Sequenced material: CD4+ T cells sorted from PBMCs, taken 5 days after the yellow fever booster vaccination. These receptors were collected from a young man who received the YFV17D yellow fever vaccine.

The sample holds many counts of this clonotype. This chain uses TRBV12-3 or TRBV12-4 with TRBJ2-3, with unresolved D. V gave up 3 bases and J gave up 6 bases, with 10 bases separating them. This CDR3 has 13 amino acids. The CDR3 DNA reads as TGTGCCAGCAGTTTTCTTACGTCGGATACGCAGTATTTT. This encodes CASSFLTSDTQYF.

The chain joins TRBV3-1 to TRBJ2-3, with TRBD1 as a possible D gene (5 bases). From germline, CDR1 is LGHDT and CDR2 YNNKEL (reference sequence). V lost 4 bases and J 4 bases, leaving 9 bases between the germline ends. This CDR3 has 13 amino acids. CDR3 coding DNA: TGTGCCAGCAGCCTGCAGGGCCCAGATACGCAGTATTTT. Translating it yields CASSLQGPDTQYF.

This clonotype has ten or more counts. The chain is built from TRBV11-2 and TRBJ2-3; 13 positions agree with TRBD2. Germline V gene sequence: CDR1 SGHAT, CDR2 FQNNGV. This CDR3 comprises 18 residues. After removal of 5 bases from V and 4 bases from J, the junction contained 12 bases not matched to a gene. The CDR3 protein is CASSRTGLAGVRPDTQYF. The CDR3 DNA follows: TGTGCCAGCAGCCGAACAGGACTAGCGGGAGTTCGACCAGATACGCAGTATTTT.

This clonotype was recorded many times. The chain couples TRBV5-4 to TRBJ2-2; no reliable D call. V was shortened by 2 bases and J by 5 bases, with 7 bases between the two germline ends. This CDR3 is 13 amino acids long. Germline V gene data show CDR1 as SGHNT and CDR2 as YYREEE (reference sequence). The chain's CDR3 is CASSFDLTGELFF. CDR3 coding DNA: TGTGCCAGCAGCTTCGACCTTACCGGGGAGCTGTTTTTT.

The table lists this clonotype with many counts. The V call is TRBV27, the J call TRBJ2-7, with TRBD1 matching over 9 bases. V lost 6 bases to trimming and J lost 5 bases; unmatched junction nucleotides: 8. This CDR3 is 14 amino acids long. CDR1 and CDR2 from the germline V gene are MNHEY and SMNVEV (reference sequence). The CDR3 spells CASSPRTGVDEQYF. CDR3 in DNA: TGTGCCAGCAGCCCGCGGACAGGGGTCGACGAGCAGTACTTC.

This clonotype came up a few times. CDR3: CASSSLSSETQYF. CDR3 nucleotide sequence: TGTGCCAGCAGCTCCCTCTCCTCCGAGACCCAGTACTTC. The chain has TRBV7-3 and TRBJ2-5, with D hard to call. In germline, CDR1 is SGHTA, CDR2 FQGTGA. The V gene lost 4 bases and the J gene lost 5 bases, with 11 bases spanning the gap. The length of the CDR3 is 13 residues.

In its sample, this clonotype was seen a few times. The rearrangement links TRBV20-1 to TRBJ2-3; D unclear. Trimming stripped 4 bases from V and 6 bases from J, with 11 bases between. The germline V gene has CDR1 DFQATT and CDR2 SNEGSKA (reference sequence). CDR3 size: 12 residues. The CDR3 region has the DNA TGCAGTGCTACCAAGGAGCCTGATACGCAGTATTTT. Amino acids: CSATKEPDTQYF.

This clonotype appeared many times. V is TRBV7-2 and J is TRBJ2-3; D is possibly TRBD2 (6 bases). Germline CDR1 and CDR2: SGHTA and FQGNSA. V lost 5 bases and J 2 bases, leaving 14 bases between the germline ends. The CDR3 is made up of 15 amino acids. The CDR3 coding sequence is TGTGCCAGCAGCCCCCTTGCGGGATTCACAGATACGCAGTATTTT. Its translation: CASSPLAGFTDTQYF.

A few counts support this clonotype. This chain links TRBV20-1 with TRBJ2-6; tentatively, D is TRBD1 or TRBD2 (5 bases each). The CDR3 covers 15 residues. The germline gives CDR1 DFQATT, CDR2 SNEGSKA (reference sequence). With 5 bases removed from V and 4 bases from J, the gap between germline ends came to 15 bases. CDR3 sequence: CSAGDAALGANVLTF. CDR3 bases: TGCAGTGCTGGGGACGCCGCTCTGGGGGCCAACGTCCTGACTTTC.

This clonotype was counted ten times or more. V usage is TRBV7-2 and J usage is TRBJ2-7; the D gene is possibly TRBD2 (7 bases). Trimming shortened V by 4 bases and J by 1 base, and 20 bases separated the two germline ends. The CDR3 has 17 residues. In germline, CDR1 is SGHTA, CDR2 FQGNSA. The CDR3 reads CASSYRESGGMSYEQYF. CDR3 nucleotide sequence: TGTGCCAGCAGCTACCGGGAATCGGGGGGCATGTCCTACGAGCAGTACTTC.

In its sample, this clonotype was seen a few times. The V gene is TRBV4-3, the J gene TRBJ2-3, with D perhaps assigned TRBD1 or TRBD2 (5 bases each). Between the trimmed V and J ends, which lost 4 bases and 1 base, there was a span of 18 bases. Germline CDR1 and CDR2: LGHNA and YSLEER. CDR3 length equals 17 residues. The CDR3 region has the DNA TGCGCCAGCAGCCCTAACTTGGGGCAGGGAGGCACAGATACGCAGTATTTT. This encodes CASSPNLGQGGTDTQYF.

This clonotype was seen many times. This chain connects TRBV4-3 to TRBJ2-1; 8 bases line up with TRBD2. J lost 8 bases, V lost 6 bases, and 21 bases had no gene match. The CDR3 totals 18 residues. CDR1 and CDR2 (germline): LGHNA, YSLEER. The CDR3 spells CASSPWGGPGLDVHEQFF. The CDR3 nucleotides are TGCGCCAGCAGTCCCTGGGGAGGACCGGGACTAGACGTCCATGAGCAGTTCTTC.

The table lists this clonotype with many counts. The chain uses TRBV20-1 and TRBJ2-3; a possible D gene is TRBD2 (5 bases). From germline, CDR1 is DFQATT and CDR2 SNEGSKA (reference sequence). This CDR3 is built from 9 residues. CDR3 region: CSPFTEGYF. CDR3 DNA sequence: TGCAGCCCTTTTACAGAGGGGTATTTT.

This chain joins TRBV21-1 and TRBJ2-1; TRBD2 is taken as the D call from the table, unchecked against the DNA. TRBV21-1 is termed a pseudogene. The CDR3 covers 16 residues. The CDR3 DNA reads as TGTGCCAGCAGCAAAGCGGGTAGCGGGAGGGCTAATGAGCAGTTCTTC. It specifies CASSKAGSGRANEQFF.

This clonotype occurred many times. The rearrangement uses TRBV6-5 and TRBJ1-5, with TRBD1 identical over 7 bases. The CDR3 length is 14 residues. V was clipped by 2 bases and J by 4 bases; unmatched bases: 2. In germline, CDR1 is MNHEY, CDR2 SVGAGI. CDR3 region: CASSYGQVNQPQHF. The CDR3 nucleotides read TGTGCCAGCAGTTACGGACAGGTTAATCAGCCCCAGCATTTT.

This clonotype was found many times. The chain's CDR3 is CASSLGTGAADGTQYF. As DNA, the CDR3 is TGTGCCAGCAGTTTAGGGACAGGTGCCGCCGATGGGACCCAGTACTTC. The chain carries TRBV28 and TRBJ2-5; 8 bases are a match to TRBD1. With 2 bases clipped from V and 7 bases from J, the junction kept 12 bases outside the gene matches. The germline CDR1 and CDR2 sequences are MDHEN and SYDVKM. The CDR3 runs 16 residues.

This clonotype was seen many times. The chain is built from TRBV3-1 and TRBJ2-7, with 8 bases that match TRBD2. Trimming removed 0 bases from V and 6 bases from J; junction bases left unmatched: 10. CDR3 length: 16 residues. From germline, CDR1 is LGHDT and CDR2 YNNKEL (reference sequence). The chain's CDR3 is CASSQELEREGREQYF. DNA for the CDR3: TGTGCCAGCAGCCAAGAACTCGAACGGGAGGGCCGCGAGCAGTACTTC.

Many counts were recorded for this clonotype. The V and J genes are TRBV6-1 and TRBJ2-7; 7 nucleotides agree with TRBD1. Germline lookup yields CDR1 MNHNS and CDR2 SASEGT. The ends lost 4 bases at V and 0 bases at J; junction bases unmatched: 3. This CDR3 contains 14 residues. This CDR3 is CASSGTGLSYEQYF. Written as DNA, the CDR3 is TGTGCCAGCAGTGGGACAGGACTCTCCTACGAGCAGTACTTC.

This clonotype occurred a few times. V gene TRBV28 combines with J gene TRBJ2-7; D is perhaps TRBD1 or TRBD2 (5 bases each). The CDR3 totals 15 residues. Looked up from germline, CDR1 is MDHEN and CDR2 is SYDVKM. The ends were cut back, 7 bases at V and 4 bases at J, with 20 bases in the middle. CDR3 region: CASTEGSAPRYEQYF. As DNA, the CDR3 is TGTGCCAGCACCGAGGGGTCAGCCCCTCGGTACGAGCAGTACTTC.

This clonotype was seen at least ten times. This chain joins TRBV12-3 or TRBV12-4 and TRBJ2-7; a possible D gene is TRBD1 (7 bases). V was shortened by 3 bases and J by 1 base, with 13 bases between the two germline ends. The CDR3 runs 15 residues. CDR3 loop: CASSFSRGASYEQYF. CDR3 coding DNA: TGTGCCAGCAGTTTCTCCAGGGGGGCGTCCTACGAGCAGTACTTC.